A single sample is the source of the 8 T cell receptor beta chains below, sequenced in a study of early T cells in non-severe SARS-CoV-2 infection. TCRdb fed the 5' RACE reads into MiXCR, producing one record per CDR3 protein. The data hold roughly 38,000 distinct CDR3 sequences, with almost 6% observed a single time. Specimen: whole blood. These receptors were collected from an adult who was a healthcare worker with PCR-confirmed SARS-CoV-2 infection or an uninfected control (not recorded which).

This clonotype is labeled as medium-sized. The junction and the germline gene differ at one end; a read error may be behind it. The rearrangement uses TRBV20-1 and TRBJ2-5; TRBD2 aligns across 7 bases. Germline CDR1 is DFQATT and CDR2 is SNEGSKA (reference sequence). The CDR3 runs to 14 residues. DNA of the CDR3: TGCAGTGCCAGAGGCGGGAGCCCCCAAGAGACCCAGTACTTC. It encodes CSARGGSPQETQYF.

This clonotype has a count of ten or more. The chain has TRBV7-9 and TRBJ2-1; 9 bases map to TRBD1. The germline CDR1 and CDR2 sequences are SEHNR and FQNEAQ (reference sequence). The trim removed 5 bases at V and 6 bases at J, leaving 8 bases unmatched. This CDR3 contains 15 residues. The CDR3, as DNA: TGTGCCAGCAGCCGAGGGGACAGGGCTGGCAATGAGCAGTTCTTC. Encoded protein: CASSRGDRAGNEQFF.

The chain uses TRBV4-1 and TRBJ2-5, with TRBD2 as a possible D gene (6 bases). Germline CDR1 reads MGHRA; CDR2 reads YSYEKL. Trimming stripped 3 bases from V and 5 bases from J, with 13 bases between. The CDR3 is 14 residues long. The CDR3 loop reads CASSQREDGETQYF. DNA for the CDR3: TGCGCCAGCAGCCAGAGGGAGGATGGCGAGACCCAGTACTTC.

This clonotype was found many times. The chain recombines TRBV6-4 with TRBJ2-2, with D tentatively TRBD2 (7 bases). V dropped 4 bases and J dropped 4 bases, with 13 bases sitting between them. The CDR3 is made up of 15 amino acids. Germline V lookup: CDR1 MRHNA, CDR2 SNTAGT. DNA of the CDR3: TGTGCCAGCAGTGTCGGGGGGCAAGGCACCGGGGAGCTGTTTTTT. This encodes CASSVGGQGTGELFF.

This clonotype occurred many times. The gene calls are TRBV19 and TRBJ2-3; D is ambiguous. The CDR3 has 14 amino acids. Germline CDR1 is LNHDA and CDR2 is SQIVND (reference sequence). Trimming took 5 bases from V and 1 from J, leaving 10 bases between them. The CDR3 coding sequence is TGTGCCAGTAGTCTAGGGCTTCGCACAGATACGCAGTATTTT. This translates into CASSLGLRTDTQYF.

This clonotype was seen ten or more times. V is TRBV12-3 or TRBV12-4 and J is TRBJ2-1, with D possibly matching TRBD2 (6 bases). The V end was cut by 8 bases, the J end by 7 bases, with 15 bases between. The CDR3 spans 13 residues. The CDR3 nucleotides are TGTGCCAGCCTACTACATCGGGGGAATGAGCAGTTCTTC. This encodes CASLLHRGNEQFF.

Only a few counts were recorded for this clonotype. J is TRBJ2-2 and V is TRBV6-5, with TRBD2 matching over 8 bases. V lost 2 bases and J lost 0; bases outside the gene matches: 8. The V gene's germline CDR1 is MNHEY and CDR2 SVGAGI. The CDR3 has 18 amino acids. CDR3 protein: CASSYVASGQANTGELFF. The CDR3, as DNA: TGTGCCAGCAGTTACGTGGCTAGCGGGCAAGCGAACACCGGGGAGCTGTTTTTT.

CDR3 DNA sequence: TGTGCCAGCCGGCTTTCGCGGGCGCTCCAAGAGACCCAGTACTTC. Translating it yields CASRLSRALQETQYF. J is TRBJ2-5 and V is TRBV7-2, with D perhaps TRBD2 (5 bases). The germline CDR1 and CDR2 sequences are SGHTA and FQGNSA. The ends were cut back, 8 bases at V and 1 base at J, with 17 bases in the middle. The CDR3 covers 15 residues. The whole variable domain, filled in from reference TRBV7-2 and TRBJ2-5, reads GAGVSQSPSNKVTEKGKDVELRCDPISGHTALYWYRQSLGQGLEFLIYFQGNSAPDKSGLPSDRFSAERTGGSVSTLTIQRTQQEDSAVYLCASRLSRALQETQYFGPGTRLLVL.